Listed below are T cell receptor beta chains from one sample, sequenced in a study of shared clonotypes between healthy human individuals. Repertoires were generated with immunoSEQ multiplex PCR, while TCRdb's copy carries only in-frame clones and drops some. The sample carries 2 million to 2.5 million clones, approximately 95% recorded once. The specimen sequenced was naive CD4+ T cells sorted from blood. The source is a man between 18 and 29 years old in good health. CDR3s include the opening cysteine and the closing phenylalanine or tryptophan. A D gene is named only where the DNA matches it firmly. The size of a clone is reported for some rows only, either as once, few or many, or as a class for expanded clones.

>.|TRBV18|17|TRBJ2-2|.
TGTGCCAGCTCACTACTGGCGTCTGGGGCCGGGACCGGGGAGCTGTTTTTT
CASSLLASGAGTGELFF
>.|TRBV6-1|15|TRBJ2-7|TRBD1
TGTGCCAGCACCTTGACAGGGGGCGCAGCCTACGAGCAGTACTTC
CASTLTGGAAYEQYF
>.|TRBV11-1|13|TRBJ1-1|.
TGTGCCAGCAGCTTATTCTCGGGCGCTGAAGCTTTCTTT
CASSLFSGAEAFF
>.|TRBV18|14|TRBJ1-1|.
TGTGCCAGCTCACCATATATGGAGAACACTGAAGCTTTCTTT
CASSPYMENTEAFF
>.|TRBV9|14|TRBJ1-6|.
TGTGCCAGCAGCGTAGGTGGGGGAAATTCACCCCTCCACTTT
CASSVGGGNSPLHF
>.|TRBV7-2|13|TRBJ2-2|.
TGTGCCAGCAGCTGGGGCGAAGCCGGGGAGCTGTTTTTT
CASSWGEAGELFF
>.|TRBV7-9|15|TRBJ1-1|.
TGTGCCAGCAGCTTAGATGCAGGGGCCCACACTGAAGCTTTCTTT
CASSLDAGAHTEAFF
>.|TRBV6-6|15|TRBJ2-1|TRBD2
TGTGCCAGCATCAGAAGCGGGGGGGCCGGAGGCGAGCAGTTCTTC
CASIRSGGAGGEQFF
>.|TRBV11-2|18|TRBJ2-5|TRBD2
TGTGCCAGCAGCCCCCGACTAGCGGGCCTAACGTACCAAGAGACCCAGTACTTC
CASSPRLAGLTYQETQYF
>.|TRBV27|15|TRBJ2-7|TRBD1
TGTGCCAGCAGTTTCTATCGCGGGGACAGGGCCGAGCAGTACTTC
CASSFYRGDRAEQYF
>.|TRBV25-1|12|TRBJ2-1|.
TGTGCCAGCAGTGACCAGTACAATGAGCAGTTCTTC
CASSDQYNEQFF
>.|TRBV30|13|TRBJ2-6|.
TGTGCCTGGAGGCCAGGCGGGGCCAACGTCCTGACTTTC
CAWRPGGANVLTF
>.|TRBV5-6|15|TRBJ2-4|.
TGTGCCAGCAGCTTGGAGTGGAAGCCGGAAAACATTCAGTACTTC
CASSLEWKPENIQYF
>.|TRBV18|13|TRBJ2-7|.
TGTGCCAGCTCAGCCGACAACAGCTACGAGCAGTACTTC
CASSADNSYEQYF
>.|TRBV7-2|15|TRBJ2-4|.
TGTGCCAGCAGCTTACAGGCCACAGCCAAAAACATTCAGTACTTC
CASSLQATAKNIQYF
>once|TRBV11-3|12|TRBJ2-5|.
TGTGCCAGCAGGGGGCAGGAAGAGACCCAGTACTTC
CASRGQEETQYF
>.|TRBV5-1|14|TRBJ2-5|TRBD1
TGCGCCAGCAGCCGCCGGGACAGCCAAGAGACCCAGTACTTC
CASSRRDSQETQYF
>.|TRBV18|18|TRBJ1-6|.
TGTGCCAGCTCACCAATCCCTCGGCTGAGCTCCTATAATTCACCCCTCCACTTT
CASSPIPRLSSYNSPLHF
>.|TRBV10-3|15|TRBJ1-5|TRBD1
TGTGCCATCAGCCAGGACAGGGTAGGCAATCAGCCCCAGCATTTT
CAISQDRVGNQPQHF
>.|TRBV5-4|15|TRBJ2-7|TRBD1
TGTGCCAGCAGCCTCGACAGGGGACCATCCTACGAGCAGTACTTC
CASSLDRGPSYEQYF
>.|TRBV27|16|TRBJ1-6|.
TGTGCCAGCTCTACAGGTCCCCAAGTCTTTAATTCACCCCTCCACTTT
CASSTGPQVFNSPLHF
>once|TRBV6-1|13|TRBJ2-1|TRBD1
TGTGCCAGCCGCGTGCAGGGGGCGGGTGAGCAGTTCTTC
CASRVQGAGEQFF
>.|TRBV5-8|15|TRBJ2-5|.
TGTGCCAGCAGCTTGGAAGGGGTTCCAAGGGAGACCCAGTACTTC
CASSLEGVPRETQYF
>.|TRBV2|14|TRBJ1-1|.
TGTGCCAGCAGTGAACAGGGGTCGAACACTGAAGCTTTCTTT
CASSEQGSNTEAFF
>.|TRBV5-6|14|TRBJ1-1|.
TGTGCCAGCAGCTTTAGGGGGAAGAACACTGAAGCTTTCTTT
CASSFRGKNTEAFF
>once|TRBV6-5|14|TRBJ1-2|.
TGTGCCAGCAGTTACATCACAGGGAGCTATGGCTACACCTTC
CASSYITGSYGYTF
>.|TRBV5-1|12|TRBJ2-5|.
TGCGCCAGCAGCTTGGGCACAGAGACCCAGTACTTC
CASSLGTETQYF
>.|TRBV18|13|TRBJ1-1|.
TGTGCCAGCTCACCTCTCCCCCGGACTGAAGCTTTCTTT
CASSPLPRTEAFF
>.|TRBV18|15|TRBJ1-1|.
TGTGCCAGCTCACCTCTGGGTTCGGCAAACACTGAAGCTTTCTTT
CASSPLGSANTEAFF
>.|TRBV6-1|13|TRBJ1-2|TRBD1
TGTGCCAGCCGGACAGGGGACTTCTATGGCTACACCTTC
CASRTGDFYGYTF
>few|TRBV21-1|17|TRBJ1-5|.
TGTGCCAGCAGCAAATGTGGAGAGGGGAGAGTAAGGCAGCCCCAGCATTTT
CASSKCGEGRVRQPQHF
>.|TRBV10-1|15|TRBJ2-5|TRBD1
TGCGCCAGCAGTGAGTCGGGGACAGGGCAAGAGACCCAGTACTTC
CASSESGTGQETQYF
>.|TRBV23-1|16|TRBJ1-6|.
TGCGCCAGCAGTCAATATACAGACGGGAAAGATTCACCCCTCCACTTT
CASSQYTDGKDSPLHF
>.|TRBV7-2|14|TRBJ1-3|.
TGTGCCAGCAGCCGGGCGGGAATTGGAAACACCATATATTTT
CASSRAGIGNTIYF
>.|TRBV10-3|11|TRBJ2-5|.
TGTGCCTCAGGGTACCAAGAGACCCAGTACTTC
CASGYQETQYF